Presented here are 11 T cell receptor beta chains from one specimen sequenced in a study of OX40 agonist ivuxolimab in advanced cancers. Produced via immunoSEQ multiplex PCR; TCRdb's table is partial and in-frame only. The sample records around 30,000 clones, less than 90% being singletons. The source material was CD4+ or CD8+ T cells sorted from blood, sampled in a trial of the OX40 agonist ivuxolimab. Every receptor here comes from an adult with an advanced solid tumor such as melanoma, head and neck, liver or kidney cancer.

The table lists this clone with a count of one. V is TRBV6-1 and J is TRBJ1-3; D is possibly TRBD1 (5 bases). Germline V gene data show CDR1 as MNHNS and CDR2 as SASEGT. The CDR3 length is 16 residues. The V gene lost 1 base and the J gene lost 0 bases, with 10 bases spanning the gap. Here the CDR3 reads CASSEGAGSSGNTIYF. The CDR3 nucleotides are TGTGCCAGCAGTGAAGGAGCAGGGAGCTCTGGAAACACCATATATTTT.

This chain links TRBV28 with TRBJ1-2, with TRBD1 as a possible D gene (5 bases). The CDR3 loop spans 15 amino acids. CDR1 and CDR2 from the germline V gene are MDHEN and SYDVKM. V was pared by 2 bases and J by 3 bases, with 13 bases between. Here the CDR3 DNA reads TGTGCCAGCAGTTTACAGGGCCAACCCGACTATGGCTACACCTTC. This encodes CASSLQGQPDYGYTF.

The chain uses TRBV6-1 and TRBJ2-6, with D unclear. This CDR3 is 14 amino acids long. CDR1 is MNHNS, CDR2 SASEGT, per germline. V lost 1 base and J lost 1, with 2 bases in between. For the CDR3, the DNA is TGTGCCAGCAGTGAAGGGTCTGGGGCCAACGTCCTGACTTTC. Its protein product is CASSEGSGANVLTF.

V is TRBV6-1 and J is TRBJ1-5, with TRBD1 identical over 7 bases. The CDR3 has 14 residues. Germline V CDR1 and CDR2: MNHNS, SASEGT. The junction had 3 bases not matched to a gene; V was cut back by 7 bases and J by 0 bases. CDR3 nucleotide sequence: TGTGCCAGCATCCGGGACAGTAGCAATCAGCCCCAGCATTTT. Translation gives CASIRDSSNQPQHF.

The V and J genes are TRBV27 and TRBJ2-7; 7 bases are shared with TRBD2. This CDR3 region has 11 residues. Germline V gives CDR1 MNHEY, CDR2 SMNVEV (reference sequence). V dropped 7 bases and J dropped 7; count of bases not matched to a gene: 4. Here the CDR3 reads CASMGGREQYF. In nucleotides, the CDR3 is TGTGCCAGCATGGGGGGGAGGGAGCAGTACTTC.

This rearrangement joins TRBV2 to TRBJ2-7; D may match TRBD1 or TRBD2 (5 bases each). Looked up from germline, CDR1 is SNHLY and CDR2 is FYNNEI. V lost 5 bases and J 2 bases, leaving 13 bases between the germline ends. The CDR3 totals 14 residues. CDR3 DNA sequence: TGTGCCAGCAGTCCCGGGACCAGGACCTACGAGCAGTACTTC. Residues: CASSPGTRTYEQYF.

V is TRBV9 and J is TRBJ1-3; no clear D gene. Germline loops: CDR1 SGDLS, CDR2 YYNGEE. Trimming removed 4 bases at V and 4 bases at J, with 3 bases between. The CDR3 is 11 residues long. The CDR3 nucleotides are TGTGCCAGCAGCCCGGGAAACACCATATATTTT. This sequence encodes CASSPGNTIYF.

The gene calls are TRBV7-8 and TRBJ1-1; D unresolved. V dropped 4 bases and J dropped 0 bases, with 9 bases sitting between them. The CDR3 loop spans 14 amino acids. Per germline, CDR1 SGHVS and CDR2 FQNEAQ. The CDR3 DNA reads as TGTGCCAGCAGCTCCCGCCCTATGAACACTGAAGCTTTCTTT. Translation: CASSSRPMNTEAFF.

For this clone: The sample contains more than one DNA sequence encoding this CDR3. The genes are TRBV5-6 and TRBJ2-7, with no clear D. Trimming took off 0 bases at V and 4 bases at J, with 2 bases between the two ends. Germline CDR1 SGHDT, CDR2 YYEEEE. This CDR3 region has 11 residues. The CDR3 sequence: CASSLGYEQYF. CDR3 nucleotides: TGTGCCAGCAGCTTGGGTTACGAGCAGTACTTC.

This sequence joins TRBV2 and TRBJ2-7, with 10 bases identical to TRBD2. Germline V gene lookup returns CDR1 SNHLY and CDR2 FYNNEI. The CDR3 is made up of 14 amino acids. Unmatched junction bases numbered 7, after V lost 6 bases and J lost 5 bases. Written as DNA, the CDR3 is TGTGCCAGCAGGGTAGCGGGAGGAGACGACGAGCAGTACTTC. Amino acid sequence: CASRVAGGDDEQYF.

This clone is a singleton in its sample. This chain joins TRBV6-6 and TRBJ2-7; D unresolved. Trimming removed 0 bases at V and 1 base at J, with 7 bases between. Germline CDR1 reads MNHNY; CDR2 reads SVGAGI (reference sequence). CDR3 length: 14 residues. Here the CDR3 DNA reads TGTGCCAGCAGTTACTCGAGCAGTTCCTACGAGCAGTACTTC. Protein product: CASSYSSSSYEQYF.